This T cell receptor beta chain is from a study of OX40 agonist ivuxolimab in advanced cancers. In the study overall: Ivuxolimab, an agonist antibody against OX40 (CD134), was given to patients. Prior checkpoint blockade (anti-PD-1, anti-PD-L1 or anti-CTLA-4) was permitted; about 40% had it. Study outcomes and limitations: At 0.1 to 3.0 mg/kg, clonal expansion of CD4+ and CD8+ blood T cells had occurred by week 6.

CDR3 length equals 16 residues. Trimming removed 5 bases at V and 2 bases at J, with 13 bases between. The germline CDR1 and CDR2 sequences are KGHSH and LQKENI. Generated by immunoSEQ multiplex PCR, the TCRdb table keeps only in-frame clones and is missing some. This table holds about 98,000 clones, around 94% found once. Regarding this clone: Its antigen is unknown.

This specimen consisted of CD4+ or CD8+ T cells sorted from blood, obtained in a trial of the OX40 agonist ivuxolimab. The TCR was taken from an adult with an advanced solid tumor such as melanoma, head and neck, liver or kidney cancer. The J gene is TRBJ2-6, the V gene TRBV18; D possibly matches TRBD1 or TRBD2 (5 bases each). This CDR3 is CASSVLGVPGANVLTF. CDR3 coding DNA: TGTGCCAGCTCAGTACTAGGGGTACCTGGGGCCAACGTCCTGACTTTC.